The 7 T cell receptor beta chains listed next were all sequenced from one sample in a study of neoadjuvant nivolumab and ipilimumab in lung cancer. Sequenced by immunoSEQ multiplex PCR; TCRdb stores in-frame clones only, minus some. This table holds about 4,000 clones, around 80% found once. The specimen was peripheral blood, collected after neoadjuvant nivolumab, alone or with ipilimumab, at or shortly before surgery. The receptors shown here come from an adult with non-small cell lung cancer.

This chain uses TRBV30 with TRBJ1-5, with no clear D. The CDR3 runs to 16 residues. V shed 2 bases and J shed 2 bases, with 16 bases lying between them. CDR1 and CDR2 from the germline V gene are GTSNPN and SVGIG (reference sequence). DNA of the CDR3: TGTGCCTGGAGTCTTGAGATAAATAAGGGCAATCAGCCCCAGCATTTT. It encodes CAWSLEINKGNQPQHF.

J is TRBJ1-1 and V is TRBV4-1; D is unclear. The length of the CDR3 is 13 residues. In germline, CDR1 is MGHRA, CDR2 YSYEKL. Trimming shortened V by 0 bases and J by 6 bases, and 8 bases separated the two germline ends. The CDR3 sequence: CASSQDSGSEAFF. The CDR3 DNA follows: TGCGCCAGCAGCCAAGACTCCGGGTCTGAAGCTTTCTTT.

The chain joins TRBV5-1 to TRBJ2-5; a weak D match, TRBD1 (6 bases). This CDR3 is built from 14 residues. Trimming removed 1 base from V and 5 bases from J, with 12 bases in between. Germline V gene lookup returns CDR1 SGHRS and CDR2 YFSETQ. CDR3 sequence: CASSLWGLGETQYF. The CDR3 DNA reads as TGCGCCAGCAGCTTGTGGGGGCTGGGGGAGACCCAGTACTTC.

The J gene is TRBJ2-7, the V gene TRBV7-2; maybe TRBD2 (5 bases). V shed 5 bases and J shed 3 bases, with 17 bases lying between them. The germline gives CDR1 SGHTA, CDR2 FQGNSA. The CDR3 is 15 amino acids. CDR3 nucleotide sequence: TGTGCCAGCAGCCCGACGTATAGGAGGAACTACGAGCAGTACTTC. Its protein is CASSPTYRRNYEQYF.

The genes are TRBV7-9 and TRBJ1-1, with 7 bases identical to TRBD1. The CDR3 contains 13 residues. Germline loops: CDR1 SEHNR, CDR2 FQNEAQ (reference sequence). V lost 4 bases and J lost 7; bases outside the gene matches: 6. As DNA, the CDR3 is TGTGCCAGCAGCTATACAGGGGAGGGTGAAGCTTTCTTT. It yields the protein CASSYTGEGEAFF.

This rearrangement joins TRBV2 to TRBJ1-1; D possibly corresponds to TRBD1 (6 bases). The V gene's germline CDR1 is SNHLY and CDR2 FYNNEI. The CDR3 is 13 amino acids. V lost 4 bases and J lost 6, with 12 bases in between. CDR3 residues: CASSGDGGPEAFF. DNA for the CDR3: TGTGCCAGCAGTGGAGACGGGGGGCCTGAAGCTTTCTTT.

The rearrangement joins TRBV4-2 to TRBJ1-2; D may be TRBD1 (5 bases). There are 15 residues in the CDR3. Trimming left V 2 bases short and J 3 bases short, with 13 bases between. The germline V gene encodes CDR1 LGHNA and CDR2 YNFKEQ. CDR3 protein: CASSQHGTADYGYTF. CDR3 nucleotides: TGTGCCAGCAGCCAACATGGGACGGCGGACTATGGCTACACCTTC.